This entry concerns a single T cell receptor beta chain. Over several immunoSEQ plates, each subset's genomic DNA was distributed in even portions. Unsorted PBMC DNA sequencing spanned ten immunoSEQ deep assay plates. In the source study's methods: Filtering differed since immunoSEQ provided only junctions, with no quality scores. Sequencing was performed with immunoSEQ multiplex PCR; in TCRdb, only in-frame clones are kept and a portion is missing. The V and J calls and clone size were taken over from that table, and D and trimming were inferred from the DNA. The table lists about 480,000 clones, 79% of them singletons. This sample stems from a study of shared clonotypes between healthy human individuals. The germline V gene has CDR1 SGHAT and CDR2 FQDESV (reference sequence). The CDR3 is 13 amino acids. Trimming removed 1 base at V and 9 bases at J, with 12 bases between.

The sample comprised PBMCs. The chain couples TRBV11-1 to TRBJ1-1; tentative D call: TRBD1 (5 bases). This TCR derives from a woman aged 40 to 50 in good health. Some clones in this sample may be carry-over from other donors' samples. The CDR3 DNA reads as TGTGCCAGCAGCTTAGTTTCGGGGGAAAAAGCTTTCTTT. As protein: CASSLVSGEKAFF.